What follows describes a single TCR beta chain. Its specific antigen is unknown. No base quality values were provided; no much bigger clone lies one nucleotide off. In total, approximately 700 healthy bone marrow donors made up the cohort. All cohort members were sampled while nominally healthy, although unrecorded immune exposures were likely present. CMV serostatus was positive for 289 and negative for about 50% of the roughly 700 cohort members, and was not recorded for this donor. A peripheral blood sample was provided by each donor, and peripheral blood mononuclear cells were used for TCR beta sequencing. The Qiagen DNeasy Blood Extraction Kit was used to extract genomic DNA from the blood cell samples. Library generation was performed with the immunoSEQ multiplex PCR assay. The multiplex PCR relied on a mix of 60 forward primers for TCR Vbeta segments and 13 reverse primers for TCR Jbeta segments. A multiplex PCR assay on genomic DNA amplified the CDR3 region of rearranged TCR beta genes. On the Illumina HiSeq System, the amplified TCR beta libraries were sequenced as 87-base-pair reads. The study's own analysis went as follows. In a later analysis, some 80 million unique TCR beta chains were counted across the roughly 670 repertoires, and about 9.9 million of these chains were shared by at least two donors. Raw reads were error-corrected and collapsed into unique sequences with a nearest-neighbor algorithm that merged closely related sequences to remove PCR and sequencing errors. Alignment of CDR3 sequences to IMGT reference sequences was used to assign V, D and J gene segments. Each retained sequence needed at least a six-nucleotide match to both a V gene segment and a J gene segment. Rearrangements were called productive when the CDR3 lacked stop codons and stayed in frame with V and J; all others were non-productive. Following IMGT convention, CDR3 was defined as the stretch from the second conserved V-encoded cysteine up to the conserved J-encoded phenylalanine. Sequences without an unambiguous match to a single V gene segment were excluded from the earlier analysis of over 500 of the donors. An earlier analysis of 550 to 650 of the donors classified V segments as functional when productive rearrangements were above 56.7% and as segregating when the standard deviation between donors was above 5%. A statistical classification framework was built for diagnosing cytomegalovirus status from the catalog of TCR beta chain sequences. In a later analysis, TCR nucleotide sequences were compared against IMGT/GENE-DB human TR gene sequences so that V and J genes could be assigned. A later analysis assigned CDR3 sequences and most-parsimonious VDJ recombination scenarios with the TCRdist pipeline. A later analysis defined each TCR beta chain by its CDR3 amino acid sequence plus V-gene family, and excluded reads lacking a unique V-gene family. A later analysis removed roughly 590 highly shared, low-generation-probability nucleotide sequences to deal with suspected cross-contamination and a sequencing artifact. For each public chain, a later analysis derived a clonal expansion index from normalized ranks of inferred template counts within each repertoire. A later analysis computed generation probabilities with a VDJ recombination model fitted to out-of-frame rearrangements, and checked the results against IGoR. A later analysis scored TCR-TCR, TCR-HLA and TCR-CMV co-occurrence with hypergeometric tests, applying a repertoire-size bias correction to TCR pairs. A later analysis estimated false discovery rates by permuting HLA or CMV assignments 20 times. In a later analysis, co-occurring TCRs were grouped with DBSCAN, and TCRdist sequence similarity was added when clustering was performed within HLA-allele-positive subsets. Repertoires with fewer than 30,000 or more than 120,000 public chains were left out of co-occurrence clustering, as were five repertoires with anomalous nucleotide sharing. Here the immuneACCESS table is served through TCRdb, limited to in-frame sequences with V and J called. Missing clones are a known gap in these copies; in checked studies unresolved V genes cover under half, and the rest lacks a known reason. V, J and clone size derive from that table, while D and trimming were established from the DNA sequence. The sample profile shows some 170,000 clones; 55% to 75% of them were found once. 2% to 2.5% of the sample rests with the top ten.

This entry belongs to a study of cytomegalovirus exposure and HLA in healthy donors (dated by TCRdb to 2015 to 2018). The study in broad terms: According to an earlier analysis of around 600 of the donors, about 179 million T cells yielded roughly 110 million unique TCR beta sequences and around 300 Gb of sequence data. Around 330 gigabases of sequencing data and 70 million to 95 million unique TCR sequences made up an early release that covered several hundred HLA-typed donors. Of the approximately 370 genotyped donors, 65% to 90% were placed in the genetic ancestry cluster associated with self-reported Caucasian donors. The aim of the study was to test whether cataloging public T cell receptors could identify signatures of past pathogen exposure. The study used immunosequencing to profile the T cell repertoires of approximately 640 subjects and linked those repertoires to cytomegalovirus serostatus. In addition to the first cohort of around 670 subjects, a separate validation cohort of approximately 120 different subjects was used. To predict cytomegalovirus infection status, the study brought together high-throughput TCR immunosequencing, statistical association of individual TCRs with disease status, and machine learning. A later analysis re-analyzed previously published TCR beta repertoires from about 600 donors and added high-resolution HLA genotyping to study TCR occurrence patterns. Rather than drawing on any new phenotypic data, the later analysis identified candidate immune exposures from TCR beta sequences and the way those sequences occurred across donors. To decide whether each TCR beta V gene segment behaved as functional or pseudogenic, an earlier analysis of nearly 600 of the donors relied on high-throughput TCR beta sequencing. Donor age, sex, ethnicity and CMV serostatus were collected together with the repertoire data. Genome-wide SNP genotypes for about 65% of the 666 donors were used in a later genetic analysis, which treated that subset as a discovery cohort. All discovery cohort repertoires had been generated using a single sequencing platform. HLA typing covered class I and class II loci at four-digit resolution. The number of typed donors differed by locus: about 629-630 for A, B, C, DRB1 and DQB1; approximately 530 for DQA1; 606 for DPA1; and roughly 490 for DPB1. A handful of DR-DQ haplotypes were handled as single units for association and clustering because linkage in the cohort was strong. On average, 235,054 unique TCR beta nucleotide sequences were sequenced per donor among about 400 genotyped donors of the cohort, with 15% to 20% of those sequences being non-productive.

The paper's findings and limits, for the study overall: In a later analysis, several top co-occurrence clusters were reported to appear linked to parvovirus B19, influenza, CMV and Epstein-Barr virus. In an earlier analysis of some 640 of the donors, most TCR beta V segments were observed in productive rearrangements about 90% or about 30% of the time, broadly matching IMGT annotations. Most TCR sequences were observed very rarely across donors, whereas some public TCRs were present in many individuals. In a later analysis, the rate of TCR association differed among HLA loci, with DRB1 alleles having the most associated TCRs and HLA-C alleles having the fewest. In a later analysis, around 17,000 TCR beta sequences were associated with specific HLA alleles at a false discovery rate of 0.05. A further reported finding was that TCR beta sequences accurately predicted the HLA-A and HLA-B alleles for most subjects in the first cohort. The classifier was reported to diagnose cytomegalovirus status with high specificity and sensitivity in both the original cohort and the validation cohort. This cohort had only TCR beta chains sequenced, and the lack of alpha or paired-chain data limited which features could be detected. Linkage disequilibrium might explain the correlated functional status among segregating V segments, but an unknown experimental factor could not be ruled out. Assigning TCR associations to individual alleles was difficult when HLA alleles, especially DR and DQ, strongly co-occurred. A few of the identified cytomegalovirus-associated TCR beta chains were confirmed in vitro to be specific for cytomegalovirus antigens. Because counts were too low, seventeen rarely observed V segments, including chromosome 9 orphons, were excluded from the earlier analysis of 587 of the donors. Compared with the approximately 700-donor mean, donors in an Asian-associated ancestry cluster had fewer N-insertions in productive TCRs, according to a later genetic analysis. A cluster of highly shared sequence variants was judged likely to be a technical artifact of the sequencing pipeline. For the cohort, immune exposure information was limited to CMV serostatus. According to a later analysis, most CMV-associated TCR beta chains appeared to be HLA-restricted, and the HLA associations seemed to be driven largely by CMV exposure. Presence/absence analyses assumed roughly uniform sequencing depth across donors, an assumption that may not hold. In a later analysis, HLA-associated TCR beta chains were found to be more clonally expanded and to have lower generation probabilities than equally common non-associated chains. In the study, some 160 TCR beta chains were listed as associated with cytomegalovirus. Because some donors lacked HLA typing at each locus, the association tests relied only on the typed subset. In a later genetic analysis, a missense DCLRE1C variant was associated with V-gene and J-gene trimming of TCR beta chains, and the association was replicated in an independent cohort. According to the authors, the approach could potentially be generalized to other disease states and immunological phenotypes.

Sequencing was carried out using PBMCs. This clonotype was sampled from a human donor in good health.

The CDR3 loop reads CASSATGHGYTF. The DNA sequence is given as TGTGCCAGCAGCGCTACAGGACACGGCTACACCTTC. The sequence is built from TRBV7-3 and TRBJ1-2; a tentative D match to TRBD1 spans 5 bases. CDR1 is given as SGHTA and CDR2 as FQGTGA, both from the germline V gene. Cut back by 5 bases and 8 bases, the V and J ends lie 12 bases apart. Inclusive of the bounding cysteine and phenylalanine, the CDR3 is 12 residues long. Only the CDR3 portion is preserved as DNA: 36 bases, with reading frame beginning at the first base.